The 29 T cell receptor beta chains below were found in one sample sequenced in a study of OX40 agonist ivuxolimab in advanced cancers. The data were produced by immunoSEQ multiplex PCR, yet TCRdb's version contains in-frame clones alone and is incomplete. The table includes just over 90,000 clones, 94% detected once. This specimen was CD4+ or CD8+ T cells sorted from blood, taken in a trial of the OX40 agonist ivuxolimab. Receptors were obtained from an adult with an advanced solid tumor such as melanoma, head and neck, liver or kidney cancer.

The rearrangement uses TRBV7-9 and TRBJ1-2, with D possibly being TRBD1 (5 bases). Germline loops: CDR1 SEHNR, CDR2 FQNEAQ (reference sequence). The CDR3 extends over 13 amino acids. Trimming shortened V by 5 bases and J by 4 bases, and 11 bases separated the two germline ends. The CDR3 spells CASSQTGVYGYTF. The DNA of the CDR3 is TGTGCCAGCAGCCAAACAGGTGTCTATGGCTACACCTTC.

This clone was seen once. This chain uses TRBV5-5 with TRBJ2-7; possibly TRBD2 for D (5 bases). Germline lookup yields CDR1 SGHKS and CDR2 YYEKEE (reference sequence). The CDR3 sequence is 14 residues long. The V end was cut by 4 bases, the J end by 6 bases, with 17 bases between. The CDR3 loop is CASSPPPPGVEQYF. CDR3 coding DNA: TGTGCCAGCAGCCCCCCGCCCCCCGGGGTCGAGCAGTACTTC.

The rearrangement joins TRBV5-1 to TRBJ1-1; 7 positions match TRBD1. The CDR3 sequence is 15 residues long. CDR1 and CDR2 from the germline V gene are SGHRS and YFSETQ. J lost 5 bases, V lost 4 bases, and 11 bases had no gene match. CDR3 DNA: TGCGCCAGCAGCCCCCGACAGGGTTTTGGGACTGAAGCTTTCTTT. Its protein product is CASSPRQGFGTEAFF.

The chain is built from TRBV5-6 and TRBJ1-1, with D unresolved. In germline, CDR1 is SGHDT, CDR2 YYEEEE. The ends were cut back, 4 bases at V and 5 bases at J, with 9 bases in the middle. CDR3 length: 12 residues. The CDR3 DNA reads as TGTGCCAGCAGCCTCGGGAGGACTGAAGCTTTCTTT. Its translation: CASSLGRTEAFF.

This clone has more than one count but fewer than ten. This chain joins TRBV19 and TRBJ1-2, with no clear D. CDR3 length equals 15 residues. Deletions cut 1 base from V and 3 bases from J, with 12 bases between. The germline CDR1 and CDR2 sequences are LNHDA and SQIVND (reference sequence). For the CDR3, the DNA is TGTGCCAGTAGTATAGGGGCGGGAGCGGACTATGGCTACACCTTC. Translation: CASSIGAGADYGYTF.

The rearrangement joins TRBV10-3 to TRBJ2-7, with TRBD1 identical over 9 bases. V was pared by 5 bases and J by 2 bases, with 10 bases of the junction left unmatched. CDR1 and CDR2 (germline): ENHRY, SYGVKD. The CDR3 is 16 amino acids. CDR3 sequence (DNA): TGTGCCATCAGTTTCGACCGGGACAGGGAAGCCTACGAGCAGTACTTC. It translates to CAISFDRDREAYEQYF.

This clone has a single count. The chain employs TRBV27 and TRBJ2-3; TRBD2 matches at 9 bases. V lost 3 bases to trimming and J lost 4 bases; unmatched junction nucleotides: 17. Germline V gene lookup returns CDR1 MNHEY and CDR2 SMNVEV (reference sequence). This CDR3 spans 19 amino acids. The CDR3 nucleotides are TGTGCCAGCAGTTTTCTCCCCCAGCGGCGGGAGGGCCTGCCAGATACGCAGTATTTT. This sequence encodes CASSFLPQRREGLPDTQYF.

The chain carries TRBV6-1 and TRBJ1-2; a possible D gene is TRBD1 (6 bases). The germline CDR1 and CDR2 sequences are MNHNS and SASEGT. Trimming pared 5 bases from V and 12 bases from J, leaving 19 bases between. CDR3 length: 13 amino acids. CDR3 in DNA: TGTGCCAGCAGTCCTTTTAATCCCGGGACAAACACCTTC. Protein sequence: CASSPFNPGTNTF.

The V and J genes are TRBV6-1 and TRBJ1-5; the D is unclear. The germline V gene encodes CDR1 MNHNS and CDR2 SASEGT. The CDR3 is 11 amino acids. V was clipped by 3 bases and J by 7 bases, with 4 bases between them. In DNA, the CDR3 is TGTGCCAGCAGTGACGGACAGCCCCAGCATTTT. Translated: CASSDGQPQHF.

The chain links TRBV18 to TRBJ1-3; no firm D call. Looked up from germline, CDR1 is KGHSH and CDR2 is LQKENI. The CDR3 length is 22 residues. Trimming cost V 1 base and J 0 bases, with 28 bases left between them. The CDR3 DNA reads as TGTGCCAGCTCACCACGGACTGAACATTACCTCCAGGTGGGCCACTCTGGAAACACCATATATTTT. Translated: CASSPRTEHYLQVGHSGNTIYF.

The CDR3 nucleotides read TGTGCCAGCAGCTTGGTCGGGGACACCGGCCAAGAGACCCAGTACTTC. Amino acids: CASSLVGDTGQETQYF. This chain uses TRBV5-8 with TRBJ2-5; tentative D call: TRBD1 (6 bases). The CDR3 spans 16 residues. V lost 0 bases and J lost 1, with 13 bases in between. Per germline, CDR1 SGHTS and CDR2 YDEGEE.

V and J are TRBV6-1 and TRBJ2-5; TRBD1 matches at 9 bases. The CDR3 sequence is 16 residues long. The germline V gene has CDR1 MNHNS and CDR2 SASEGT. V shed 4 bases and J 5 bases; nucleotides not matched to a gene: 11. CDR3 coding DNA: TGTGCCAGCAGTGGAGCCGATAACAGGGGGCGGGAGACCCAGTACTTC. Amino acids: CASSGADNRGRETQYF.

The J gene is TRBJ2-7, the V gene TRBV5-6; D is unresolved. V gave up 0 bases and J gave up 6 bases, with 16 bases separating them. Germline V gene lookup returns CDR1 SGHDT and CDR2 YYEEEE. The CDR3 runs 15 residues. This chain's CDR3 is CASSLEVRLIGEQYF. CDR3 in DNA: TGTGCCAGCAGCTTGGAAGTGCGCCTCATTGGCGAGCAGTACTTC.

The V and J genes are TRBV6-1 and TRBJ2-2, with TRBD2 matching 12 bases. From germline, CDR1 is MNHNS and CDR2 SASEGT. The V segment lost 2 bases and the J segment 7 bases; nucleotides outside the gene matches: 8. This CDR3 is 17 amino acids long. The CDR3 DNA reads as TGTGCCAGCAGTGAACCTACTAGCGGGGGGATATACGGGGAGCTGTTTTTT. Protein product: CASSEPTSGGIYGELFF.

The chain carries TRBV4-3 and TRBJ2-7; no definite D call. The CDR3 length is 13 residues. The germline V gene has CDR1 LGHNA and CDR2 YSLEER. Trimming removed 0 bases at V and 3 bases at J, with 6 bases between. CDR3 sequence (DNA): TGCGCCAGCAGCCAAGACTACGGCTACGAGCAGTACTTC. It encodes CASSQDYGYEQYF.

In DNA, the CDR3 is TGTGCCTGGAGCAGGGGAACTAATGAAAAACTGTTTTTT. Residues: CAWSRGTNEKLFF. The chain links TRBV30 to TRBJ1-4; possibly TRBD1 for D (6 bases). Germline V gene data show CDR1 as GTSNPN and CDR2 as SVGIG (reference sequence). The V gene lost 3 bases and the J gene lost 1 base, with 6 bases spanning the gap. This CDR3 spans 13 amino acids.

V is TRBV13 and J is TRBJ2-3, with TRBD2 matching over 12 bases. The germline gives CDR1 PRHDT, CDR2 FYEKMQ (reference sequence). CDR3 length equals 15 residues. Trimming at V came to 3 bases and at J to 9 bases, leaving 7 bases not matched to a gene. The DNA for the CDR3 is TGTGCCAGCAGCTTGGGACTAGCGGGTGAGGCAACGCAGTATTTT. It encodes CASSLGLAGEATQYF. The whole variable domain, remainder taken from reference TRBV13 and TRBJ2-3, is AAGVIQSPRHLIKEKRETATLKCYPIPRHDTVYWYQQGPGQDPQFLISFYEKMQSDKGSIPDRFSAQQFSDYHSELNMSSLELGDSALYFCASSLGLAGEATQYFGPGTRLTVL.

The chain recombines TRBV4-1 with TRBJ2-2; no firm D call. Trimming shortened V by 1 base and J by 4 bases, and 13 bases separated the two germline ends. The CDR3 is 16 residues long. Per germline, CDR1 MGHRA and CDR2 YSYEKL. In DNA, the CDR3 is TGCGCCAGCAGCCAAGGGGCCCAGTTTGCCACCGGGGAGCTGTTTTTT. Protein: CASSQGAQFATGELFF.

The chain joins TRBV4-1 to TRBJ2-7; 10 bases are shared with TRBD1. The CDR3 has 15 amino acids. With V trimmed by 2 bases and J by 5 bases, 6 bases remained unmatched. Germline V gene lookup returns CDR1 MGHRA and CDR2 YSYEKL. The CDR3 loop reads CASSQSGQGTDEQYF. The DNA for the CDR3 is TGCGCCAGCAGCCAATCGGGACAGGGGACGGACGAGCAGTACTTC.

This sequence joins TRBV4-1 and TRBJ1-2; D is unclear. CDR3 length: 15 amino acids. The ends were cut back, 4 bases at V and 3 bases at J, with 15 bases in the middle. Germline CDR1 is MGHRA and CDR2 is YSYEKL. This chain's CDR3 is CASSPGPYGDYGYTF. CDR3 sequence (DNA): TGCGCCAGCAGCCCTGGTCCTTACGGCGACTATGGCTACACCTTC.

This chain's CDR3 is CASSERPRGETQYF. In DNA form, the CDR3 reads TGTGCCAGCAGTGAAAGGCCCAGGGGAGAGACCCAGTACTTC. V and J are TRBV2 and TRBJ2-5, with a weak D call TRBD1 (6 bases). The germline gives CDR1 SNHLY, CDR2 FYNNEI. The CDR3 covers 14 residues. With 2 bases removed from V and 4 bases from J, the gap between germline ends came to 11 bases.

The J gene is TRBJ2-1, the V gene TRBV11-2; 8 bases align to TRBD1. V trimming: 0 bases; J trimming: 10 bases; junction bases outside the gene matches: 5. Germline V gene data show CDR1 as SGHAT and CDR2 as FQNNGV. This CDR3 region has 14 residues. CDR3 in amino acids: CASSLDQGAREQFF. The CDR3 coding sequence is TGTGCCAGCAGCTTAGATCAGGGGGCCCGGGAGCAGTTCTTC.

V gene TRBV18 combines with J gene TRBJ2-1, with D possibly TRBD1 on 5 matching bases. V lost 4 bases and J 0 bases, leaving 10 bases between the germline ends. The CDR3 has 15 amino acids. Germline V CDR1 and CDR2: KGHSH, LQKENI. CDR3 amino acids: CASSLGDSSYNEQFF. DNA of the CDR3: TGTGCCAGCTCACTAGGGGATAGCTCCTACAATGAGCAGTTCTTC.

This clone was seen only a few times. This CDR3 is also generated by other DNA sequences in the sample. The V gene is TRBV9, the J gene TRBJ2-3; D may correspond to TRBD1 or TRBD2 (5 bases each). The germline CDR1 and CDR2 sequences are SGDLS and YYNGEE. V was clipped by 0 bases and J by 3 bases, with 5 bases between them. The CDR3 runs 13 residues. CDR3 in amino acids: CASSVGGTDTQYF. CDR3 bases: TGTGCCAGCAGCGTAGGGGGGACAGATACGCAGTATTTT. Full variable domain (missing parts from reference TRBV9 and TRBJ2-3): DSGVTQTPKHLITATGQRVTLRCSPRSGDLSVYWYQQSLDQGLQFLIQYYNGEERAKGNILERFSAQQFPDLHSELNLSSLELGDSALYFCASSVGGTDTQYFGPGTRLTVL.

This clone has a single count. The rearrangement uses TRBV9 and TRBJ1-1; tentative D call: TRBD1 (6 bases). Germline lookup yields CDR1 SGDLS and CDR2 YYNGEE. V lost 0 bases to trimming and J lost 3 bases, with 12 bases between them. CDR3 size: 15 residues. The CDR3 sequence is CASSVVDSYYTEAFF. The CDR3 DNA reads as TGTGCCAGCAGCGTAGTGGACAGCTACTACACTGAAGCTTTCTTT.

The chain carries TRBV29-1 and TRBJ1-2, with 9 bases matching TRBD1. The CDR3 covers 13 residues. With V trimmed by 6 bases and J by 6 bases, 8 bases remained unmatched. The germline CDR1 and CDR2 sequences are SQVTM and ANQGSEA. This CDR3 is CSVGDRGDHGYTF. The CDR3 DNA is TGCAGCGTAGGAGACAGGGGGGACCATGGCTACACCTTC.

The chain is built from TRBV4-1 and TRBJ1-1, with D possibly TRBD1 on 6 matching bases. In germline, CDR1 is MGHRA, CDR2 YSYEKL. Trimming shortened V by 1 base and J by 7 bases, and 10 bases separated the two germline ends. The length of the CDR3 is 13 residues. CDR3 nucleotide sequence: TGCGCCAGCAGCCAAGTAGGGGGAAATGAAGCTTTCTTT. Residues: CASSQVGGNEAFF.

J is TRBJ2-7 and V is TRBV12-5; D gene uncertain. With 3 bases removed from V and 0 bases from J, the gap between germline ends came to 9 bases. Germline CDR1 and CDR2: LGHNT and FRNRAP. There are 14 residues in the CDR3. This CDR3 is CASGFGPSSYEQYF. The DNA of the CDR3 is TGTGCTAGTGGTTTTGGGCCGAGCTCCTACGAGCAGTACTTC.

The genes are TRBV5-6 and TRBJ2-7, with 9 bases identical to TRBD1. This CDR3 comprises 14 residues. Looked up from germline, CDR1 is SGHDT and CDR2 is YYEEEE. Unmatched junction bases numbered 7, after V lost 7 bases and J lost 2 bases. The CDR3 region has the DNA TGTGCCAGCCTACCGGGACAGGGACCCTACGAGCAGTACTTC. This translates into CASLPGQGPYEQYF.